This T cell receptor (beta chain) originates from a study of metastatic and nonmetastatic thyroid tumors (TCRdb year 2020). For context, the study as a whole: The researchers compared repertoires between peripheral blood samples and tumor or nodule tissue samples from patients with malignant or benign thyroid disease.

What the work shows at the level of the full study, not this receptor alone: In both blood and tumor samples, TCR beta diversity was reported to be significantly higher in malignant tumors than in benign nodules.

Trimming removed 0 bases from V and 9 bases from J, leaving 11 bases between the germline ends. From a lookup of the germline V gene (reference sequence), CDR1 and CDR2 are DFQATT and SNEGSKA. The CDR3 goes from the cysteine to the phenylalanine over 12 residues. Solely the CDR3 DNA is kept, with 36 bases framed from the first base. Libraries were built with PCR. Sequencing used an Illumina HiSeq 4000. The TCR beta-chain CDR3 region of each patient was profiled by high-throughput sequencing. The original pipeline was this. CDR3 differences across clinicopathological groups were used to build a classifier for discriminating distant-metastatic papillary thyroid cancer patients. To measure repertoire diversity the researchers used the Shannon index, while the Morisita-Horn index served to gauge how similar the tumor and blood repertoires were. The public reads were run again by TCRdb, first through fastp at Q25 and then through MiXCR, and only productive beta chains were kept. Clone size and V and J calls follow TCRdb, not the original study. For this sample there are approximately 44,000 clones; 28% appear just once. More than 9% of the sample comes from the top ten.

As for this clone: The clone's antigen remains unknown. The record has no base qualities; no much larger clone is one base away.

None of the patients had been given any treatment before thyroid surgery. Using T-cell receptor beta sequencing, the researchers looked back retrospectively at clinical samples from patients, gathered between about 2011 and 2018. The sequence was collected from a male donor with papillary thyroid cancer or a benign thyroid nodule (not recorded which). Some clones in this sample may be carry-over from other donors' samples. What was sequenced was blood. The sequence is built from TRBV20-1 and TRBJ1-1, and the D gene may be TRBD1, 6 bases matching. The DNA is TGCAGTGCTAGAGAAGGGGGGGCCCAAGCTTTCTTT. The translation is CSAREGGAQAFF.